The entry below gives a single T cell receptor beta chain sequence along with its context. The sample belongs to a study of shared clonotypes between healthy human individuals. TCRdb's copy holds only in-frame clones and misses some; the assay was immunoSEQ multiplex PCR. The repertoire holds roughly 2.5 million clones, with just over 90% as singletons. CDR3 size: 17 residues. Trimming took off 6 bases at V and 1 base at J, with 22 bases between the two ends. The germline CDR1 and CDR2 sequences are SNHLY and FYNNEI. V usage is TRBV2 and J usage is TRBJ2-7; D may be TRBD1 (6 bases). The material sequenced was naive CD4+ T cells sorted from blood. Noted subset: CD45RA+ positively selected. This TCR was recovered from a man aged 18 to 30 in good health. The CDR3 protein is CASRESRPPQGSYEQYF. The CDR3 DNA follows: TGTGCCAGCAGGGAAAGTAGGCCCCCTCAGGGGTCCTACGAGCAGTACTTC. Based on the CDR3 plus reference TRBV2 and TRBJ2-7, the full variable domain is EPEVTQTPSHQVTQMGQEVILRCVPISNHLYFYWYRQILGQKVEFLVSFYNNEISEKSEIFDDQFSVERPDGSNFTLKIRSTKLEDSAMYFCASRESRPPQGSYEQYFGPGTRLTVT.